The 3 T cell receptor beta chains presented below share a single source sample, sequenced in a study of CD8+CD57+ T cells in acquired aplastic anemia. By flow cytometry, patients selected for sequencing had shown an expansion of CD8+CD57+ cells. Genomic DNA acted as the template from which TCR beta VDJ combination and CDR3 sequence profiling were carried out. TCRdb called the reads again in MiXCR, with one record for every CDR3 protein. Among under 350,000 distinct CDR3 sequences listed, 45% to 65% were seen once. Sequencing used sorted CD4+, CD8+, or CD8+CD57+ T cells (not recorded which) from PBMCs. These receptor sequences come from a human donor with aplastic anemia.

The genes are TRBV24-1 and TRBJ2-7; perhaps TRBD1 as D (5 bases). The CDR3 contains 13 residues. Trimming shortened V by 3 bases and J by 5 bases, and 10 bases separated the two germline ends. CDR1 and CDR2 (germline): KGHDR, SFDVKD. CDR3 nucleotide sequence: TGTGCCACCAGTGATCCCGACAGCCACGAGCAGTACTTC. As protein: CATSDPDSHEQYF.

This chain links TRBV20-1 with TRBJ2-7, with 10 bases matching TRBD1. V dropped 2 bases and J dropped 2; count of bases not matched to a gene: 15. Looked up from germline, CDR1 is DFQATT and CDR2 is SNEGSKA (reference sequence). The CDR3 has 18 amino acids. The chain's CDR3 is CSARPSDRGGNTPYEQYF. CDR3 DNA sequence: TGCAGTGCTAGACCATCGGACAGGGGGGGGAATACCCCCTACGAGCAGTACTTC.

This clonotype was seen just once. The conserved phenylalanine or tryptophan normally closing the CDR3 is absent here, so this likely arose from a read error. This chain joins TRBV10-3 and TRBJ1-1; 7 bases map to TRBD1. The CDR3 length is 15 residues. CDR1 and CDR2 from the germline V gene are ENHRY and SYGVKD. V lost 10 bases, J lost 1 base, and 12 bases stayed unmatched. CDR3 amino acids: CATRDSGQQNTEAFV. The CDR3 coding sequence is TGTGCCACCAGGGATTCGGGACAGCAGAACACTGAAGCTTTCGTT.